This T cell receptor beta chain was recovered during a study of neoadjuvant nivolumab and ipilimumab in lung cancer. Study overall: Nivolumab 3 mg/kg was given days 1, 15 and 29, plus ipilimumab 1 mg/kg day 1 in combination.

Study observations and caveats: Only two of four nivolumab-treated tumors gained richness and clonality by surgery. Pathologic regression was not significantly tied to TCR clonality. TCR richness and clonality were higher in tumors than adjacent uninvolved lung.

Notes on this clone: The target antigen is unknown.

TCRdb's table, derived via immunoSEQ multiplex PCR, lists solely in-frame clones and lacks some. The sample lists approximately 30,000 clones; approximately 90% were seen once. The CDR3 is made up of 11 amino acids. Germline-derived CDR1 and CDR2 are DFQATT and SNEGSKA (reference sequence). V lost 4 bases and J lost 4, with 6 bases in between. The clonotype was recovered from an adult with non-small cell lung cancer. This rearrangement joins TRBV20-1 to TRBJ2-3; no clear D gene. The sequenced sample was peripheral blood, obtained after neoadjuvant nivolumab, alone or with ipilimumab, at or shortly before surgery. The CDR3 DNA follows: TGCAGTGCTAAGTCCCCAGATACGCAGTATTTT. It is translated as CSAKSPDTQYF.